Presented here are 19 T cell receptor beta chains from one specimen sequenced in a study of post-analysis software for immune sequencing data. Study-wide results and limits: Elevated frequency relative to controls characterized several TRBV segments in patients, TRBV5-6, TRBV5-1 and TRBV20-1 among them.

Prepared libraries of TCR beta cDNA carried unique molecular identifiers. TCRdb itself ran the PCR reads through MiXCR, one entry per CDR3 protein. The repertoire holds roughly 800,000 distinct CDR3 sequences, with around 50% as singletons. Their antigens remain unidentified. Sample: blood. These receptors were obtained from a girl between 5 and 17 years old with multiple sclerosis.

This clonotype has a count of ten or more. The chain uses TRBV10-3 and TRBJ2-3, with 8 nucleotides matching TRBD2. This CDR3 has 19 residues. Per the germline V gene, CDR1 is ENHRY and CDR2 is SYGVKD. J gave up 3 bases and V 0 bases, and 14 bases lay outside the gene matches. This CDR3 is CAISESPSSGIVRTDTQYF. As DNA, the CDR3 is TGTGCCATCAGTGAGTCCCCGAGTAGCGGGATTGTTCGAACAGATACGCAGTATTTT.

CDR3 protein: CASSLGASGRLVGEQYF. The CDR3 DNA reads as TGCGCCAGCAGCTTAGGGGCTAGCGGGAGACTTGTGGGAGAGCAGTACTTC. The V gene is TRBV5-1, the J gene TRBJ2-4; TRBD2 agrees at 10 bases. This CDR3 is built from 17 residues. V shed 2 bases and J 13 bases; nucleotides not matched to a gene: 18. Germline V gene data show CDR1 as SGHRS and CDR2 as YFSETQ.

Only a few counts were recorded for this clonotype. The CDR3 is CASSISAGRTGNEQFF. CDR3 in DNA: TGTGCCAGCAGCATATCAGCGGGGAGGACGGGCAATGAGCAGTTCTTC. The chain carries TRBV7-9 and TRBJ2-1, with TRBD2 identical over 7 bases. Trimming removed 5 bases from V and 6 bases from J; junction bases left unmatched: 13. The CDR3 runs to 16 residues. The germline gives CDR1 SEHNR, CDR2 FQNEAQ (reference sequence). Variable domain in full (rest from reference TRBV7-9 and TRBJ2-1): DTGVSQNPRHKITKRGQNVTFRCDPISEHNRLYWYRQTLGQGPEFLTYFQNEAQLEKSRLLSDRFSAERPKGSFSTLEIQRTEQGDSAMYLCASSISAGRTGNEQFFGPGTRLTVL.

The chain recombines TRBV3-1 with TRBJ2-7, with D perhaps matching TRBD2 (5 bases). Trimming pared 1 base from V and 0 bases from J, leaving 10 bases between. The CDR3 is 15 residues long. Germline-derived CDR1 and CDR2 are LGHDT and YNNKEL (reference sequence). CDR3: CASSQVGVNSYEQYF. The CDR3 DNA is TGTGCCAGCAGCCAAGTGGGAGTGAACTCCTACGAGCAGTACTTC.

The chain links TRBV20-1 to TRBJ1-5, with a tentative D call TRBD1 (6 bases). Trimming took 3 bases from V and 4 from J, leaving 16 bases between them. The CDR3 covers 15 residues. Per the germline V gene, CDR1 is DFQATT and CDR2 is SNEGSKA (reference sequence). CDR3 amino acids: CSARDPGTLNQPQHF. In nucleotides, the CDR3 is TGCAGTGCTAGGGATCCCGGGACACTGAATCAGCCCCAGCATTTT.

The chain carries TRBV7-9 and TRBJ2-7, with D perhaps TRBD1 (5 bases). Trimming took off 4 bases at V and 7 bases at J, with 11 bases between the two ends. The germline V gene encodes CDR1 SEHNR and CDR2 FQNEAQ (reference sequence). The CDR3 length is 12 residues. CDR3 DNA sequence: TGTGCCAGCAGCTATGACAGAAGAGAGCAGTACTTC. Translated: CASSYDRREQYF.

The chain couples TRBV7-2 to TRBJ2-5, with TRBD2 as a possible D gene (5 bases). This CDR3 has 16 residues. Trimming removed 5 bases at V and 2 bases at J, with 18 bases between. Germline CDR1 reads SGHTA; CDR2 reads FQGNSA. The CDR3 sequence: CASSPPPSGSQETQYF. The CDR3, as DNA: TGTGCCAGCAGCCCCCCTCCCAGCGGCTCACAAGAGACCCAGTACTTC.

V gene TRBV6-5 combines with J gene TRBJ2-1, with TRBD2 matching 8 bases. The J segment lost 0 bases and the V segment lost 4 bases, leaving 2 bases of the junction unmatched. The germline V gene encodes CDR1 MNHEY and CDR2 SVGAGI. The CDR3 extends over 15 amino acids. CDR3 amino acids: CASSSGGHSYNEQFF. Here the CDR3 DNA reads TGTGCCAGCAGTTCGGGAGGGCACTCCTACAATGAGCAGTTCTTC.

The rearrangement joins TRBV15 to TRBJ2-7, with no clear D. Trimming took off 7 bases at V and 6 bases at J, with 16 bases between the two ends. The CDR3 runs 13 residues. Germline assignment: CDR1 LNHNV and CDR2 YYDKDF (reference sequence). DNA for the CDR3: TGTGCCACCACCCCGACTTTGGGGTTCGAGCAGTACTTC. It encodes CATTPTLGFEQYF.

In its sample, this clonotype was seen a few times. The rearrangement joins TRBV7-9 to TRBJ2-7; the D gene could be TRBD1 or TRBD2 (7 bases each). The CDR3 has 16 amino acids. Germline CDR1 SEHNR, CDR2 FQNEAQ (reference sequence). The V end was cut by 5 bases, the J end by 2 bases, with 19 bases between. The CDR3 nucleotides are TGTGCCAGCAGCCCTGGGAGGGGGCGAAGAACCTACGAGCAGTACTTC. Amino acids: CASSPGRGRRTYEQYF.

This chain joins TRBV29-1 and TRBJ2-1; TRBD1 aligns across 8 bases. This CDR3 is 13 amino acids long. Germline V lookup: CDR1 SQVTM, CDR2 ANQGSEA. Trimming removed 8 bases from V and 7 bases from J; junction bases left unmatched: 10. For the CDR3, the DNA is TGCAGCACCCGGGACAGGATTGTGAATGAGCAGTTCTTC. Its protein product is CSTRDRIVNEQFF.

This clonotype showed up just a few times. The chain has TRBV5-1 and TRBJ1-2; tentative D call: TRBD1 (5 bases). Deletions cut 4 bases from V and 8 bases from J, with 12 bases between. CDR3 length: 12 residues. Per the germline V gene, CDR1 is SGHRS and CDR2 is YFSETQ. Written as DNA, the CDR3 is TGCGCCAGCAGCCGCGACCAGGGCGGCTACACCTTC. Translation gives CASSRDQGGYTF. The whole variable domain, remainder taken from reference TRBV5-1 and TRBJ1-2, is KAGVTQTPRYLIKTRGQQVTLSCSPISGHRSVSWYQQTPGQGLQFLFEYFSETQRNKGNFPGRFSGRQFSNSRSEMNVSTLELGDSALYLCASSRDQGGYTFGSGTRLTVV.

The CDR3, as DNA: TGTGCCAGCAGCTTAGCGAGAGGAGGACAGGGTGGAGAGACCCAGTACTTC. This codes for CASSLARGGQGGETQYF. The chain links TRBV7-2 to TRBJ2-5; TRBD1 agrees at 8 bases. With V trimmed by 0 bases and J by 4 bases, 10 bases remained unmatched. Germline CDR1 is SGHTA and CDR2 is FQGNSA. The CDR3 loop spans 17 amino acids.

This chain links TRBV10-3 with TRBJ2-5, with D unresolved. TRBJ2-4 explains the end of the DNA better; the J call may be wrong. This CDR3 contains 14 residues. CDR1 and CDR2 (germline): ENHRY, SYGVKD. The CDR3 sequence: CAISESPQTNIQYF. CDR3 nucleotides: TGTGCCATCAGTGAGTCTCCCCAAACAAACATTCAGTACTTC.

The V and J genes are TRBV7-9 and TRBJ2-6; 8 bases are shared with TRBD1. Germline V CDR1 and CDR2: SEHNR, FQNEAQ (reference sequence). The CDR3 contains 18 residues. Unmatched junction bases numbered 13, after V lost 5 bases and J lost 4 bases. Here the CDR3 DNA reads TGTGCCAGCAGCCACCTAGGGACAGGTGACAAGGGGGCCAACGTCCTGACTTTC. The encoded protein is CASSHLGTGDKGANVLTF.

The V and J genes are TRBV10-3 and TRBJ2-3; the D is unclear. The CDR3 extends over 13 amino acids. Trimming removed 8 bases at V and 3 bases at J, with 12 bases between. Germline-derived CDR1 and CDR2 are ENHRY and SYGVKD. The CDR3 loop reads CAIHGVGTDTQYF. CDR3 in DNA: TGTGCCATCCACGGAGTGGGTACAGATACGCAGTATTTT.

V usage is TRBV10-3 and J usage is TRBJ1-1; the match to TRBD1 covers 7 bases. The germline gives CDR1 ENHRY, CDR2 SYGVKD. The CDR3 is 15 residues long. Germline trimming cut 0 bases from V and 1 base from J; bases unmatched to any gene: 2. The CDR3 DNA follows: TGTGCCATCAGTGAGTCGAGGGACAGGAACACTGAAGCTTTCTTT. This encodes CAISESRDRNTEAFF.

The chain uses TRBV20-1 and TRBJ2-7; no clear D. Deletions cut 1 base from V and 3 bases from J, with 13 bases between. The V gene's germline CDR1 is DFQATT and CDR2 SNEGSKA (reference sequence). The CDR3 sequence is 14 residues long. As DNA, the CDR3 is TGCAGTGCTAGAGTAGCAGCCTCGGACTACGAGCAGTACTTC. Protein: CSARVAASDYEQYF.

The chain employs TRBV7-9 and TRBJ1-2; a weak D match, TRBD1 (5 bases). V shed 6 bases and J shed 6 bases, with 14 bases lying between them. The V gene's germline CDR1 is SEHNR and CDR2 FQNEAQ (reference sequence). CDR3 size: 13 residues. CDR3 nucleotide sequence: TGTGCCAGCAGTCCAGGGTTGAGACATGGCTACACCTTC. Its translation: CASSPGLRHGYTF. The full variable domain, in which reference TRBV7-9 and TRBJ1-2 provide the parts outside the CDR3, is DTGVSQNPRHKITKRGQNVTFRCDPISEHNRLYWYRQTLGQGPEFLTYFQNEAQLEKSRLLSDRFSAERPKGSFSTLEIQRTEQGDSAMYLCASSPGLRHGYTFGSGTRLTVV.